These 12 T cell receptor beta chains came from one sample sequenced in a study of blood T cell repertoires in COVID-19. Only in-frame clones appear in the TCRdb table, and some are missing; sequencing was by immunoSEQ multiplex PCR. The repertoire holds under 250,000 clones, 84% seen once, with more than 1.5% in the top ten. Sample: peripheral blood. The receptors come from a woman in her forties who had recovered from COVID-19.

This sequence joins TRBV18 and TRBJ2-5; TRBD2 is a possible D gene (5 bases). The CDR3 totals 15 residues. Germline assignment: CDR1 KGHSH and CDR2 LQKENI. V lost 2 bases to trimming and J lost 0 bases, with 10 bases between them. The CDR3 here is CASSPGSGYQETQYF. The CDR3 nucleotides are TGTGCCAGCTCACCAGGTTCGGGGTACCAAGAGACCCAGTACTTC. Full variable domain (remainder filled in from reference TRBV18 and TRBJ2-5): NAGVMQNPRHLVRRRGQEARLRCSPMKGHSHVYWYRQLPEEGLKFMVYLQKENIIDESGMPKERFSAEFPKEGPSILRIQQVVRGDSAAYFCASSPGSGYQETQYFGPGTRLLVL.

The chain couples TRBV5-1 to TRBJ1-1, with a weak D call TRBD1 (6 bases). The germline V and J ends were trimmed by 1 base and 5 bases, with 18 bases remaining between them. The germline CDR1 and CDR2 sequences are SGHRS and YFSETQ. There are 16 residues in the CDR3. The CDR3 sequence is CASSLSPPGGRTEAFF. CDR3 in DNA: TGCGCCAGCAGCTTGTCCCCCCCGGGGGGCCGGACTGAAGCTTTCTTT. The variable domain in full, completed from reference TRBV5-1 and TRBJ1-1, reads KAGVTQTPRYLIKTRGQQVTLSCSPISGHRSVSWYQQTPGQGLQFLFEYFSETQRNKGNFPGRFSGRQFSNSRSEMNVSTLELGDSALYLCASSLSPPGGRTEAFFGQGTRLTVV.

The CDR3 DNA follows: TGTGCCAGCAGCCAAGATTTGACGGCGGTTACACCCCTCCACTTT. The encoded protein is CASSQDLTAVTPLHF. The chain has TRBV4-2 and TRBJ1-6; D remains unclear. Deletions cut 0 bases from V and 11 bases from J, with 14 bases between. The CDR3 has 15 amino acids. Germline CDR1 and CDR2: LGHNA and YNFKEQ.

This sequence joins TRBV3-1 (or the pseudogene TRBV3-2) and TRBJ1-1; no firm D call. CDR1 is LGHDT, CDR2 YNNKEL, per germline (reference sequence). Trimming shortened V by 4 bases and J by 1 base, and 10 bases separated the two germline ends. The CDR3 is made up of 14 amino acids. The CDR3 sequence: CASSPISRNTEAFF. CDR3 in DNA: TGTGCCAGCAGCCCGATCTCCAGGAACACTGAAGCTTTCTTT.

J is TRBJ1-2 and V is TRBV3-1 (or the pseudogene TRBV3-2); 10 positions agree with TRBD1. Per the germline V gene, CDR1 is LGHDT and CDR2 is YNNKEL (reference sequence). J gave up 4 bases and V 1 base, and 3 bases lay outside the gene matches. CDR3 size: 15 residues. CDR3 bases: TGTGCCAGCAGCCAAGCGGACAGGGGGGGCTATGGCTACACCTTC. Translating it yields CASSQADRGGYGYTF.

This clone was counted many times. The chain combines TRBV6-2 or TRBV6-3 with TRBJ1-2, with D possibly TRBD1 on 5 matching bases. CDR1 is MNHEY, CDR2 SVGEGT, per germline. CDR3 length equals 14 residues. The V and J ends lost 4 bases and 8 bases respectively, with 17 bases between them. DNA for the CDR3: TGTGCCAGCAGTTTTATCGGCAGGGTAAAAGGCTACACCTTC. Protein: CASSFIGRVKGYTF.

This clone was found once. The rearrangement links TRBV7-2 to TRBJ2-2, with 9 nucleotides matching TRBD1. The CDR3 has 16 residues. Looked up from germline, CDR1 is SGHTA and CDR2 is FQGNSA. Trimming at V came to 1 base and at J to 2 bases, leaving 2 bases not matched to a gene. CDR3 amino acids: CASSLGGQGNTGELFF. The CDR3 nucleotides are TGTGCCAGCAGCTTAGGGGGACAGGGAAACACCGGGGAGCTGTTTTTT.

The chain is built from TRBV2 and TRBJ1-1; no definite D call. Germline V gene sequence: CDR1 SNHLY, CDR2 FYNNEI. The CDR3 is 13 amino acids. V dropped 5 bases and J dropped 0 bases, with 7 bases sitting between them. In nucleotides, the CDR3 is TGTGCCAGCAGTCCAGAAGTGAACACTGAAGCTTTCTTT. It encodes CASSPEVNTEAFF.

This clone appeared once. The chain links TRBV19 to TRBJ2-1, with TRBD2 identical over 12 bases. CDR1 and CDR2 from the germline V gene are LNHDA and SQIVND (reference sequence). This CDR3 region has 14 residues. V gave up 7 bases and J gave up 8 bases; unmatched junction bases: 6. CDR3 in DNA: TGTGCCAGTAAGAGACTAGCGGGGGTGGATGAGCAGTTCTTC. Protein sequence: CASKRLAGVDEQFF.

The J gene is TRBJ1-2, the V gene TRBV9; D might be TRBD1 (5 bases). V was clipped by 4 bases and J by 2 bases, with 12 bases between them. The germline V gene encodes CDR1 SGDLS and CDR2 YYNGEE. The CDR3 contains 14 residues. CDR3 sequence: CASSPPGGNYGYTF. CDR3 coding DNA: TGTGCCAGCAGCCCGCCGGGGGGGAACTATGGCTACACCTTC.

The CDR3 reads CASSSGDRDTGELFF. In DNA form, the CDR3 reads TGTGCCAGCAGTTCGGGGGACAGAGACACCGGGGAGCTGTTTTTT. The chain employs TRBV28 and TRBJ2-2; the D gene is possibly TRBD1 (7 bases). V dropped 4 bases and J dropped 3 bases, with 12 bases sitting between them. The CDR3 has 15 residues. CDR1 MDHEN and CDR2 SYDVKM come from the germline V gene.

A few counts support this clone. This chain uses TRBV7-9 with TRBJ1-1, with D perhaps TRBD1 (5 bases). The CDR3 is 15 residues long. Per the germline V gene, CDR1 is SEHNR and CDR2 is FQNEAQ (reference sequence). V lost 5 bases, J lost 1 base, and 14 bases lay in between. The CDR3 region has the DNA TGTGCCAGCAGCGCGGGACCCGGGGCGAACACTGAAGCTTTCTTT. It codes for CASSAGPGANTEAFF.